The rows below give T cell receptor beta chains drawn from one sample of a study of radiotherapy plus CTLA-4 blockade in lung cancer. Sequenced by immunoSEQ multiplex PCR; TCRdb stores in-frame clones only, minus some. The sample records some 70,000 clones, around 80% being singletons. The sequencing used peripheral blood, collected from a patient treated with radiotherapy plus ipilimumab. The receptors originated from a human donor with non-small cell lung cancer who had a complete response to radiotherapy plus ipilimumab. CDR3s leave out the opening cysteine and the closing phenylalanine or tryptophan.

TRBV6-5	TRBJ1-6	ASTPAGTGNSPLH
TRBV10-3	TRBJ2-2	AISVPGPVTGELF
TRBV21-1	TRBJ2-1	ASSKGCGDRENEQF
TRBV25-1	TRBJ1-4	ASSEYRRGEKLF
TRBV11-2	TRBJ2-5	ASSQTPQETQY
TRBV5-1	TRBJ1-1	ASSFSLRDNMNTEAF
TRBV18	TRBJ1-4	ASSPESPRSTNEKLF
TRBV5-1	TRBJ2-1	ASSPQPGETNEQF
TRBV5-4	TRBJ2-1	ASSSSGSRAYNEQF
TRBV19	TRBJ1-2	ASSISLWDRQSNYGYT
TRBV4-3	TRBJ2-2	ASSLVWAGRRELF
TRBV18	TRBJ1-1	ASSPRGAGRDTEAF
TRBV5-1	TRBJ1-5	ASSPGTGYLDQPQH
TRBV10-3	TRBJ1-5	AISGDGNQPQH
TRBV25-1	TRBJ2-5	ASSARETQY
TRBV6-5	TRBJ2-1	ASSYGGGSYNEQF
TRBV9	TRBJ1-1	ASSFGLGTLNTEAF
TRBV7-2	TRBJ2-1	ASSLLRHNEQF
TRBV5-1	TRBJ1-1	ASSYTGTANTEAF
TRBV7-8	TRBJ1-5	ASSLGRTLSNQPQH
TRBV4-3	TRBJ1-2	ASSQEVGRRYGYT
TRBV5-4	TRBJ2-5	ASSLGQGDETQY
TRBV5-4	TRBJ1-4	ASSAPGQNREKLF
TRBV7-2	TRBJ2-2	ASSLDPGISGELF
TRBV11-2	TRBJ2-3	ASSLGVGDTQY
TRBV11-2	TRBJ2-2	ASSLDGGRTGELF
TRBV6-6	TRBJ2-5	ASSYGGGNQETQY
TRBV15	TRBJ2-2	ATSRAGLRGISGELF
TRBV27	TRBJ1-3	ASSSGTGRSGNTIY
TRBV6-5	TRBJ1-1	ASSYGGTGLLEAF
TRBV7-8	TRBJ2-1	ASRGGEGSSYNEQF
TRBV7-6	TRBJ2-2	ASSLTVGLAVTGELF